Shown below are 15 T cell receptor beta chains from a single sample sequenced in a study of blood T cell repertoires in COVID-19. Measured with immunoSEQ multiplex PCR; TCRdb has only the in-frame clones, and not every one. This repertoire shows about 230,000 clones, nearly 90% found once; its top ten account for approximately 12%. Sequencing was done on a sample of peripheral blood. The receptors originated from a woman between 18 and 29 years old who had recovered from COVID-19.

CDR3 region: CASSWGEVTEAFF. The CDR3 DNA is TGTGCCAGCAGTTGGGGGGAAGTGACTGAAGCTTTCTTT. This rearrangement joins TRBV12-3 or TRBV12-4 to TRBJ1-1; perhaps TRBD1 as D (5 bases). The CDR3 extends over 13 amino acids. Trimming left V 4 bases short and J 5 bases short, with 11 bases between.

This rearrangement joins TRBV5-1 to TRBJ2-7; D not certain. CDR1 is SGHRS and CDR2 is YFSETQ in the germline V gene. V lost 3 bases and J lost 1, with 2 bases in between. CDR3 length equals 11 residues. The CDR3 DNA is TGCGCCAGCAGCTCATCCTACGAGCAGTACTTC. Translating gives CASSSSYEQYF. The full variable domain, in which reference TRBV5-1 and TRBJ2-7 provide the parts outside the CDR3, is KAGVTQTPRYLIKTRGQQVTLSCSPISGHRSVSWYQQTPGQGLQFLFEYFSETQRNKGNFPGRFSGRQFSNSRSEMNVSTLELGDSALYLCASSSSYEQYFGPGTRLTVT.

V gene TRBV30 combines with J gene TRBJ1-1; possible D gene TRBD1, 5 bases. Germline-derived CDR1 and CDR2 are GTSNPN and SVGIG (reference sequence). V lost 8 bases, J lost 4 bases, and 23 bases lay in between. The CDR3 consists of 15 residues. In nucleotides, the CDR3 is TGTGCCAGAAAAGGGGCGGTGTTGAAATTCACTGAAGCTTTCTTT. Its protein product is CARKGAVLKFTEAFF.

CDR3 sequence reads: CASSPPTGSNYGYTF. CDR3 DNA sequence: TGTGCCAGCAGCCCCCCGACAGGGAGCAACTATGGCTACACCTTC. The chain links TRBV9 to TRBJ1-2, with TRBD1 matching 7 bases. The CDR3 runs to 15 residues. The germline gives CDR1 SGDLS, CDR2 YYNGEE. V gave up 4 bases and J gave up 2 bases; unmatched junction bases: 8. The full variable domain, in which reference TRBV9 and TRBJ1-2 provide the parts outside the CDR3, is DSGVTQTPKHLITATGQRVTLRCSPRSGDLSVYWYQQSLDQGLQFLIQYYNGEERAKGNILERFSAQQFPDLHSELNLSSLELGDSALYFCASSPPTGSNYGYTFGSGTRLTVV.

The chain combines TRBV7-9 with TRBJ1-2; tentative D call: TRBD1 (6 bases). The V end was cut by 4 bases, the J end by 10 bases, with 19 bases between. The CDR3 runs 14 residues. Germline CDR1 and CDR2: SEHNR and FQNEAQ (reference sequence). CDR3 protein: CASSSFEDSRFYTF. CDR3 in DNA: TGTGCCAGCAGCTCATTTGAGGACAGTCGATTCTACACCTTC.

The CDR3: CASSLSGQRTSYEQYF. CDR3 in DNA: TGTGCCAGCAGTTTATCAGGACAGCGAACGTCCTACGAGCAGTACTTC. The chain uses TRBV27 and TRBJ2-7; weak D call: TRBD1 (6 bases). The CDR3 has 16 residues. The V gene's germline CDR1 is MNHEY and CDR2 SMNVEV (reference sequence). The ends were cut back, 0 bases at V and 1 base at J, with 13 bases in the middle.

The chain combines TRBV4-3 with TRBJ2-1; 7 nucleotides agree with TRBD2. This CDR3 has 17 amino acids. V lost 0 bases to trimming and J lost 8 bases; unmatched junction nucleotides: 13. Germline values: CDR1 LGHNA, CDR2 YSLEER. CDR3 nucleotides: TGCGCCAGCAGCCAAGATCAGGGTAGCGGGTTTATGTATGAGCAGTTCTTC. Amino acids: CASSQDQGSGFMYEQFF.

This clone was detected a few times. V is TRBV6-1 and J is TRBJ2-6; possibly TRBD2 for D (6 bases). Trimming left V 3 bases short and J 0 bases short, with 21 bases between. The germline gives CDR1 MNHNS, CDR2 SASEGT. The CDR3 length is 20 residues. In nucleotides, the CDR3 is TGTGCCAGCAGTGACGTCCTAGCGACTTATACCTCCTCTGGGGCCAACGTCCTGACTTTC. Translating gives CASSDVLATYTSSGANVLTF.

Worth noting for this clone: Other DNA sequences from this sample encode an identical CDR3 as well. This chain uses TRBV6-2 or TRBV6-3 with TRBJ1-5; D might be TRBD1 (5 bases). Trimming stripped 0 bases from V and 4 bases from J, with 7 bases between. Germline CDR1 reads MNHEY; CDR2 reads SVGEGT. The CDR3 is 14 amino acids. In DNA form, the CDR3 reads TGTGCCAGCAGTTACTCTAGGGGAAATCAGCCCCAGCATTTT. Protein: CASSYSRGNQPQHF.

This chain connects TRBV7-9 to TRBJ2-2, with D possibly TRBD2 on 6 matching bases. Germline V gene sequence: CDR1 SEHNR, CDR2 FQNEAQ (reference sequence). The germline V and J ends were trimmed by 5 bases and 6 bases, with 10 bases remaining between them. The CDR3 is made up of 13 amino acids. For the CDR3, the DNA is TGTGCCAGCAGCCCTCTAGCGTCCGGGGAGCTGTTTTTT. The encoded protein is CASSPLASGELFF.

V gene TRBV3-1 (or the pseudogene TRBV3-2) combines with J gene TRBJ1-1; 7 positions match TRBD1. With 2 bases clipped from V and 10 bases from J, the junction kept 16 bases outside the gene matches. The length of the CDR3 is 16 residues. Per germline, CDR1 LGHDT and CDR2 YNNKEL (reference sequence). CDR3 in amino acids: CASSQRSGQRRGIAFF. The CDR3 DNA follows: TGTGCCAGCAGCCAAAGATCGGGACAGAGGAGAGGAATAGCTTTCTTT.

The chain joins TRBV11-2 to TRBJ2-3; tentative D call: TRBD2 (5 bases). This CDR3 is 15 amino acids long. In germline, CDR1 is SGHAT, CDR2 FQNNGV. Deletions cut 5 bases from V and 5 bases from J, with 17 bases between. The CDR3 protein is CASSRTSGSRDTQYF. The CDR3 bases are TGTGCCAGCAGCCGAACCTCGGGGTCGAGAGATACGCAGTATTTT.

The CDR3, as DNA: TGTGCCAGCAGCTTTCGGACAGCTACTCTACTTCTTGCTGGGGCCAACGTCCTGACTTTC. This gives the protein CASSFRTATLLLAGANVLTF. J is TRBJ2-6 and V is TRBV7-6, with D possibly TRBD1 on 6 matching bases. Germline values: CDR1 SGHVS, CDR2 FNYEAQ. V lost 3 bases, J lost 2 bases, and 23 bases lay in between. This CDR3 is 20 amino acids long.

The sample holds one count of this clone. The chain recombines TRBV2 with TRBJ2-7, with a possible D match to TRBD2 (5 bases). The CDR3 spans 15 residues. V was pared by 4 bases and J by 8 bases, with 21 bases between. Germline loops: CDR1 SNHLY, CDR2 FYNNEI. The CDR3 reads CASSASSGISFKQYF. The CDR3 nucleotides read TGTGCCAGCAGTGCTTCGTCCGGGATCTCCTTCAAGCAGTACTTC.

This clone was seen a single time. The chain combines TRBV6-5 with TRBJ2-1, with D tentatively TRBD2 (6 bases). Germline V CDR1 and CDR2: MNHEY, SVGAGI. V was cut by 0 bases and J by 7 bases, with 10 bases left in between. CDR3 size: 14 residues. The CDR3 DNA reads TGTGCCAGCAGTTACTCCAGCGGGTGGAATGAGCAGTTCTTC. It specifies CASSYSSGWNEQFF.